This is a list of T cell receptor beta chains from one sample in a study of early T cells in non-severe SARS-CoV-2 infection. One entry per CDR3 protein results from TCRdb running MiXCR on the 5' RACE reads. The table has more than 50,000 distinct CDR3 sequences, 13% seen once. Here the sequenced sample was whole blood, taken at baseline. Receptors were obtained from an adult who was a healthcare worker with PCR-confirmed SARS-CoV-2 infection or an uninfected control (not recorded which). Each CDR3 is given with its conserved first and last residue. A D gene is named only where the DNA matches it firmly. Part of the rows lack a size; the others show once, few, many or a class for expanded clones.

abundance: NA; d_gene: NA; j_gene: TRBJ2-6; v_gene: TRBV18; CDR3aa: CASSSELTGANVLTF; CDR3nt: TGTGCCAGCTCGTCGGAGCTAACCGGGGCCAACGTCCTGACTTTC
abundance: few; d_gene: NA; j_gene: TRBJ2-2; v_gene: TRBV7-6; CDR3aa: CASSAAATYTGELFF; CDR3nt: TGTGCCAGCAGCGCAGCCGCCACTTACACCGGGGAGCTGTTTTTT
abundance: NA; d_gene: TRBD1; j_gene: TRBJ1-2; v_gene: TRBV2; CDR3aa: CASRARTGDYGYTF; CDR3nt: TGTGCCAGCAGAGCCAGGACAGGCGACTATGGCTACACCTTC
abundance: many; d_gene: NA; j_gene: TRBJ2-7; v_gene: TRBV24-1; CDR3aa: CATQGAYEQYF; CDR3nt: TGTGCCACGCAGGGTGCCTACGAGCAGTACTTC
abundance: many; d_gene: NA; j_gene: TRBJ1-1; v_gene: TRBV5-6; CDR3aa: CASSPPTRLMNTEAFF; CDR3nt: TGTGCCAGCAGCCCACCCACACGGCTAATGAACACTGAAGCTTTCTTT
abundance: few; d_gene: NA; j_gene: TRBJ2-5; v_gene: TRBV7-9; CDR3aa: CASSGSGTSAQYF; CDR3nt: TGTGCCAGCAGCGGGTCGGGCACTTCGGCCCAGTACTTC
abundance: NA; d_gene: TRBD2; j_gene: TRBJ2-7; v_gene: TRBV7-2; CDR3aa: CASSQTWGSGRSHEQYF; CDR3nt: TGTGCCAGCAGCCAAACGTGGGGAAGCGGGAGGAGCCACGAGCAGTACTTC
abundance: NA; d_gene: NA; j_gene: TRBJ1-2; v_gene: TRBV7-9; CDR3aa: CASSPGPGIYGYTF; CDR3nt: TGTGCCAGCAGCCCGGGCCCCGGAATTTATGGCTACACCTTC
abundance: NA; d_gene: TRBD1; j_gene: TRBJ1-2; v_gene: TRBV6-2/TRBV6-3; CDR3aa: CASSYGQAYGYTF; CDR3nt: TGTGCCAGCAGTTACGGACAGGCATATGGCTACACCTTC
abundance: many; d_gene: NA; j_gene: TRBJ2-7; v_gene: TRBV5-6; CDR3aa: CASSLGGDTYEQYF; CDR3nt: TGTGCCAGCAGCCTCGGGGGAGACACCTACGAGCAGTACTTC
abundance: NA; d_gene: NA; j_gene: TRBJ2-7; v_gene: TRBV6-6; CDR3aa: CASTLDTAGREQYF; CDR3nt: TGTGCCAGCACCCTCGACACGGCGGGGAGGGAGCAGTACTTC
abundance: few; d_gene: NA; j_gene: TRBJ1-1; v_gene: TRBV7-9; CDR3aa: CASSLGLGQDTEAFF; CDR3nt: TGTGCCAGCAGCTTAGGCTTGGGGCAAGATACTGAAGCTTTCTTT
abundance: NA; d_gene: TRBD1; j_gene: TRBJ1-2; v_gene: TRBV29-1; CDR3aa: CSVWDSYGYTF; CDR3nt: TGCAGCGTTTGGGACAGCTATGGCTACACCTTC
abundance: few; d_gene: NA; j_gene: TRBJ1-1; v_gene: TRBV4-1; CDR3aa: CASSQLDLGIPRTEAFF; CDR3nt: TGCGCCAGCAGCCAGCTGGACCTGGGGATTCCACGCACTGAAGCTTTCTTT
abundance: many; d_gene: NA; j_gene: TRBJ2-1; v_gene: TRBV13; CDR3aa: CASKGGASPGHEQFF; CDR3nt: TGTGCCAGCAAAGGCGGGGCTTCCCCCGGACATGAGCAGTTCTTC
abundance: NA; d_gene: NA; j_gene: TRBJ2-7; v_gene: TRBV18; CDR3aa: CASSTGTASYEQYF; CDR3nt: TGTGCCAGCTCAACCGGGACCGCATCCTACGAGCAGTACTTC
abundance: few; d_gene: TRBD2; j_gene: TRBJ2-5; v_gene: TRBV20-1; CDR3aa: CSAIVWRGTTETQYF; CDR3nt: TGCAGCGCCATTGTCTGGCGGGGGACCACGGAGACCCAGTACTTC
abundance: few; d_gene: TRBD1; j_gene: TRBJ2-7; v_gene: TRBV19; CDR3aa: CASSTGTGGLYEQYF; CDR3nt: TGTGCCAGTAGTACCGGGACAGGGGGTCTCTACGAGCAGTACTTC
abundance: few; d_gene: NA; j_gene: TRBJ2-4; v_gene: TRBV25-1; CDR3aa: CASRGLENIQYF; CDR3nt: TGTGCCAGCAGGGGGCTGGAAAACATTCAGTACTTC
abundance: few; d_gene: NA; j_gene: TRBJ2-7; v_gene: TRBV7-6; CDR3aa: CASSTGTNLYEQYF; CDR3nt: TGTGCCAGCAGCACCGGGACCAACCTCTACGAGCAGTACTTC
abundance: NA; d_gene: NA; j_gene: TRBJ1-1; v_gene: TRBV3-1; CDR3aa: CASSPGLANTEAFF; CDR3nt: TGTGCCAGCAGCCCCGGACTTGCGAACACTGAAGCTTTCTTT
abundance: NA; d_gene: NA; j_gene: TRBJ2-3; v_gene: TRBV21-1; CDR3aa: CASSKGERERGQRTQYF; CDR3nt: TGTGCCAGCAGCAAAGGGGAACGAGAAAGGGGGCAGCGTACGCAGTATTTT
abundance: few; d_gene: NA; j_gene: TRBJ1-1; v_gene: TRBV7-3; CDR3aa: CASSSEGGWGTEAFF; CDR3nt: TGTGCCAGCAGCTCCGAGGGTGGTTGGGGCACTGAAGCTTTCTTT
abundance: few; d_gene: NA; j_gene: TRBJ1-2; v_gene: TRBV30; CDR3aa: CAWSGFTGDGYTF; CDR3nt: TGTGCCTGGAGCGGTTTTACGGGTGATGGCTACACCTTC
abundance: few; d_gene: NA; j_gene: TRBJ1-6; v_gene: TRBV30; CDR3aa: CAWTLGPGQGNSPLHF; CDR3nt: TGTGCCTGGACCTTGGGGCCAGGGCAGGGTAATTCACCCCTCCACTTT
abundance: few; d_gene: NA; j_gene: TRBJ1-1; v_gene: TRBV6-5; CDR3aa: CASSPDWMNTEAFF; CDR3nt: TGTGCCAGCAGTCCAGATTGGATGAACACTGAAGCTTTCTTT
abundance: many; d_gene: NA; j_gene: TRBJ1-1; v_gene: TRBV2; CDR3aa: CASSDWGLNTEAFF; CDR3nt: TGTGCCAGCAGTGATTGGGGTTTGAACACTGAAGCTTTCTTT
abundance: NA; d_gene: NA; j_gene: TRBJ2-3; v_gene: TRBV12-3/TRBV12-4; CDR3aa: CASSSGRGAPSTDTQYF; CDR3nt: TGTGCCAGCAGCTCCGGAAGGGGGGCCCCTAGCACAGATACGCAGTATTTT